Following are 4 T cell receptor beta chains from one sample sequenced in a study of blood T cell repertoires in COVID-19. The protocol was immunoSEQ multiplex PCR, while the TCRdb copy is restricted to in-frame clones and leaves out a portion. The sample has about 220,000 clones; more than 80% are singletons. Sequenced input: PBMCs or T cells enriched from blood (not recorded which). The receptor set was obtained from a woman under 30 in a cohort exposed to, infected with or recovered from COVID-19 (not recorded which).

The chain carries TRBV7-9 and TRBJ2-5, with D possibly matching TRBD2 (5 bases). The V gene lost 8 bases and the J gene lost 2 bases, with 9 bases spanning the gap. The CDR3 totals 12 residues. CDR1 and CDR2 (germline): SEHNR, FQNEAQ (reference sequence). The CDR3 DNA sequence: TGTGCCAGCCAAACTAGTCAAGAGACCCAGTACTTC. Protein sequence: CASQTSQETQYF.

CDR3 protein: CASSYSPGLADNEQFF. CDR3 DNA sequence: TGTGCCAGCAGTTACTCCCCGGGACTAGCAGACAATGAGCAGTTCTTC. The chain links TRBV6-5 to TRBJ2-1; 9 nucleotides align to TRBD2. CDR3 length: 16 amino acids. Unmatched junction bases numbered 5, after V lost 0 bases and J lost 5 bases. CDR1 is MNHEY, CDR2 SVGAGI, per germline.

The J gene is TRBJ1-3, the V gene TRBV3-1 (or the pseudogene TRBV3-2); D is possibly TRBD1 (5 bases). The CDR3 totals 14 residues. Germline values: CDR1 LGHDT, CDR2 YNNKEL (reference sequence). V lost 0 bases, J lost 8 bases, and 11 bases lay in between. CDR3 bases: TGTGCCAGCAGCCAAGACAGGGTAGTTGACACCATATATTTT. Translation gives CASSQDRVVDTIYF.

This clone was seen only once. This chain connects TRBV3-1 (or the pseudogene TRBV3-2) to TRBJ1-1; D is perhaps TRBD1 (5 bases). The germline CDR1 and CDR2 sequences are LGHDT and YNNKEL (reference sequence). CDR3 size: 15 residues. With 3 bases removed from V and 11 bases from J, the gap between germline ends came to 22 bases. The CDR3 DNA reads TGTGCCAGCAGCCACCAGGGCAGGGCCGAGGCGGGGGCTTTCTTT. It translates to CASSHQGRAEAGAFF.